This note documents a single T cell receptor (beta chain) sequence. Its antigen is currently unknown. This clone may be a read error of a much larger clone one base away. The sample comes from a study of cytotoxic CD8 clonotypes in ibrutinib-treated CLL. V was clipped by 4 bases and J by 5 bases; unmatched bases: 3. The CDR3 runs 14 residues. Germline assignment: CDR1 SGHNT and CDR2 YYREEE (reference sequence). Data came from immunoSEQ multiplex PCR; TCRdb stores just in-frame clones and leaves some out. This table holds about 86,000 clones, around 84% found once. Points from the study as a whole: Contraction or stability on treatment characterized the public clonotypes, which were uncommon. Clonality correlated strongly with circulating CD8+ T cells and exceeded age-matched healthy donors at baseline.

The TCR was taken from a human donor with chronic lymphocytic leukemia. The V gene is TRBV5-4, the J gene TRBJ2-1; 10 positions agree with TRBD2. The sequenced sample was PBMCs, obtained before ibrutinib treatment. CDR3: CASSSGRADNEQFF. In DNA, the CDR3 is TGTGCCAGCAGCAGCGGGAGGGCCGACAATGAGCAGTTCTTC.